A single sample gave rise to the 22 T cell receptor beta chains below, sequenced in a study of control samples from healthy donors and cancer patients (dated by TCRdb to 2020 to 2022). The library was prepared using the immunoSEQ multiplex PCR assay. TCRdb retrieved this table from immuneACCESS and kept in-frame rearrangements only. Not all clones are present; in checked studies, unresolved V genes account for under half, and no reason is known for the remainder. The sample data list 90,000 to 110,000 clones, and roughly 80% of these were observed just once. About 13% of the sample belongs to the ten largest clones. Input material: blood. The receptor source for this set is a woman aged 50 to 65 in good health.

The rearrangement links TRBV7-2 to TRBJ1-5; TRBD1 matches at 8 bases. The CDR3 extends over 15 amino acids. The V gene end was trimmed by 4 bases and the J gene end by 5 bases; junction bases not matched to a gene: 7. Germline V gene data show CDR1 as SGHTA and CDR2 as FQGNSA. The CDR3 DNA is TGTGCCAGCAGCTCACGGACAGGGAGGGATCAGCCCCAGCATTTT. Translating gives CASSSRTGRDQPQHF. Full variable domain (rest looked up from reference TRBV7-2 and TRBJ1-5): GAGVSQSPSNKVTEKGKDVELRCDPISGHTALYWYRQSLGQGLEFLIYFQGNSAPDKSGLPSDRFSAERTGGSVSTLTIQRTQQEDSAVYLCASSSRTGRDQPQHFGDGTRLSIL.

The gene calls are TRBV19 and TRBJ1-2, with 9 bases fitting TRBD1. The CDR3 extends over 16 amino acids. The ends lost 5 bases at V and 2 bases at J; junction bases unmatched: 9. Germline V CDR1 and CDR2: LNHDA, SQIVND (reference sequence). CDR3 amino acids: CASSPLGQGMNYGYTF. For the CDR3, the DNA is TGTGCCAGTAGTCCATTAGGACAGGGGATGAACTATGGCTACACCTTC.

This clone appeared a single time. This chain joins TRBV27 and TRBJ2-7; D not resolved. In germline, CDR1 is MNHEY, CDR2 SMNVEV (reference sequence). The V gene lost 2 bases and the J gene lost 7 bases, with 9 bases spanning the gap. The CDR3 consists of 12 residues. DNA of the CDR3: TGTGCCAGCAGTTTACCCGGAGTGGAGCAGTACTTC. Translation: CASSLPGVEQYF.

With respect to this clone: The sample carries other DNA sequences with the same CDR3. The gene calls are TRBV2 and TRBJ1-5, with D tentatively TRBD1 (6 bases). Trimming stripped 3 bases from V and 9 bases from J, with 18 bases between. The germline V gene has CDR1 SNHLY and CDR2 FYNNEI. The CDR3 has 15 residues. CDR3 amino acids: CASSEGQGGDWPQHF. CDR3 DNA sequence: TGTGCCAGCAGTGAGGGGCAAGGGGGGGATTGGCCCCAGCATTTT.

This chain uses TRBV10-3 with TRBJ2-3; 7 bases agree with TRBD1. V was clipped by 6 bases and J by 2 bases; unmatched bases: 8. In germline, CDR1 is ENHRY, CDR2 SYGVKD. The CDR3 sequence is 15 residues long. The DNA for the CDR3 is TGTGCCATCAGCCGGGACAGTTCTTTCACAGATACGCAGTATTTT. It encodes CAISRDSSFTDTQYF.

The gene calls are TRBV14 and TRBJ1-1; D is unclear. V was cut by 6 bases and J by 7 bases, with 12 bases left in between. The CDR3 covers 12 residues. Germline V lookup: CDR1 SGHDN, CDR2 FVKESK. The CDR3 spells CASSLPNGEAFF. The CDR3 coding sequence is TGTGCCAGCAGTCTCCCGAATGGTGAAGCTTTCTTT.

J is TRBJ2-7 and V is TRBV7-9, with D unclear. CDR1 and CDR2 from the germline V gene are SEHNR and FQNEAQ (reference sequence). Trimming pared 0 bases from V and 3 bases from J, leaving 9 bases between. The CDR3 extends over 14 amino acids. The CDR3 nucleotides read TGTGCCAGCAGCTTAGCGGGCAGAGGCTACGAGCAGTACTTC. Residues: CASSLAGRGYEQYF.

V is TRBV6-6 and J is TRBJ1-2; D remains unclear. This CDR3 has 12 residues. V lost 5 bases to trimming and J lost 8 bases, with 12 bases between them. Germline-derived CDR1 and CDR2 are MNHNY and SVGAGI (reference sequence). CDR3 DNA sequence: TGTGCCAGCAGTGATCCGGTGCGCGGCTACACCTTC. This codes for CASSDPVRGYTF.

This clone was seen a few times. This chain joins TRBV6-6 and TRBJ1-1; D call uncertain. The V gene's germline CDR1 is MNHNY and CDR2 SVGAGI (reference sequence). The CDR3 runs 15 residues. V lost 6 bases and J lost 6, with 20 bases in between. CDR3 DNA: TGTGCCAGCAGCCCCGACTGGTTATCTTACCCTGAAGCTTTCTTT. Its translation is CASSPDWLSYPEAFF.

This chain connects TRBV11-2 to TRBJ1-2; TRBD1 matches at 8 bases. The CDR3 loop spans 15 amino acids. V lost 0 bases to trimming and J lost 0 bases; unmatched junction nucleotides: 0. The germline V gene encodes CDR1 SGHAT and CDR2 FQNNGV. The CDR3: CASSLETGANYGYTF. The CDR3 nucleotides read TGTGCCAGCAGCTTAGAGACAGGGGCTAACTATGGCTACACCTTC.

The V and J genes are TRBV15 and TRBJ2-7; 7 bases align to TRBD2. This CDR3 has 13 residues. Germline V gene sequence: CDR1 LNHNV, CDR2 YYDKDF (reference sequence). V lost 5 bases and J lost 3; bases outside the gene matches: 4. This chain's CDR3 is CATSAGDNYEQYF. CDR3 sequence (DNA): TGTGCCACCAGCGCGGGAGATAACTACGAGCAGTACTTC.

This sequence joins TRBV24-1 and TRBJ1-2, with D unresolved. The V end lost 0 bases, the J end lost 3 bases, and 7 bases lay between the germline ends. This CDR3 spans 14 amino acids. Germline loops: CDR1 KGHDR, CDR2 SFDVKD. CDR3 residues: CATSDLGRDYGYTF. CDR3 sequence (DNA): TGTGCCACCAGTGATTTGGGCCGTGACTATGGCTACACCTTC.

The genes are TRBV5-4 and TRBJ2-7, with 10 bases fitting TRBD2. The CDR3 runs to 14 residues. The V segment lost 4 bases and the J segment 2 bases; nucleotides outside the gene matches: 3. The V gene's germline CDR1 is SGHNT and CDR2 YYREEE (reference sequence). The CDR3 DNA reads as TGTGCCAGCAGCAAAACTAGCGGGGCCTACGAGCAGTACTTC. Its protein is CASSKTSGAYEQYF.

This clone showed up just once. The chain employs TRBV6-5 and TRBJ1-5; D gene unclear. With 6 bases removed from V and 0 bases from J, the gap between germline ends came to 12 bases. Germline assignment: CDR1 MNHEY and CDR2 SVGAGI. The length of the CDR3 is 15 residues. CDR3 residues: CASSLRLDSNQPQHF. Here the CDR3 DNA reads TGTGCCAGCAGCTTGCGGCTTGATAGCAATCAGCCCCAGCATTTT.

This rearrangement joins TRBV6-2 or TRBV6-3 to TRBJ2-7; weak D call: TRBD2 (7 bases). V lost 1 base to trimming and J lost 0 bases, with 16 bases between them. Germline CDR1 MNHEY, CDR2 SVGEGT. The CDR3 is 17 amino acids. The CDR3 loop is CASSYYAGAVPSYEQYF. CDR3 DNA sequence: TGTGCCAGCAGTTACTACGCGGGGGCCGTTCCCTCCTACGAGCAGTACTTC.

The V gene is TRBV5-4, the J gene TRBJ1-2; 10 bases align to TRBD1. The CDR3 is 15 amino acids. V gave up 5 bases and J gave up 7 bases; unmatched junction bases: 11. CDR1 is SGHNT, CDR2 YYREEE, per germline (reference sequence). The CDR3 is CASRGQGQWVGGYTF. In nucleotides, the CDR3 is TGTGCCAGCAGGGGACAGGGGCAATGGGTCGGTGGCTACACCTTC. The entire variable domain, with the rest obtained from reference TRBV5-4 and TRBJ1-2, is as follows: ETGVTQSPTHLIKTRGQQVTLRCSSQSGHNTVSWYQQALGQGPQFIFQYYREEENGRGNFPPRFSGLQFPNYSSELNVNALELDDSALYLCASRGQGQWVGGYTFGSGTRLTVV.

This rearrangement joins TRBV7-2 to TRBJ2-3; TRBD2 might be the D (6 bases). The CDR3 loop spans 14 amino acids. Trimming removed 5 bases at V and 2 bases at J, with 11 bases between. The germline V gene encodes CDR1 SGHTA and CDR2 FQGNSA. The CDR3 loop is CASSPTSPTDTQYF. In nucleotides, the CDR3 is TGTGCCAGCAGCCCGACTAGTCCCACAGATACGCAGTATTTT. Filled out from reference TRBV7-2 and TRBJ2-3, the complete variable domain reads GAGVSQSPSNKVTEKGKDVELRCDPISGHTALYWYRQSLGQGLEFLIYFQGNSAPDKSGLPSDRFSAERTGGSVSTLTIQRTQQEDSAVYLCASSPTSPTDTQYFGPGTRLTVL.

The gene calls are TRBV21-1 and TRBJ1-2. TRBV21-1 is annotated as a pseudogene. The CDR3 consists of 11 residues. CDR3 nucleotides: TGTGCCAGCAGCAATCCCTATGGCTACACCTTC. Encoded protein: CASSNPYGYTF.

The rearrangement uses TRBV28 and TRBJ1-5; a possible D gene is TRBD1 (5 bases). The CDR3 extends over 15 amino acids. Germline CDR1 is MDHEN and CDR2 is SYDVKM. The V gene lost 3 bases and the J gene lost 2 bases, with 11 bases spanning the gap. For the CDR3, the DNA is TGTGCCAGCAGTTTTCAGGGCCGGGGCAATCAGCCCCAGCATTTT. Amino acids: CASSFQGRGNQPQHF.

The V gene is TRBV30, the J gene TRBJ2-6; D may be TRBD1 or TRBD2 (5 bases each). Trimming left V 2 bases short and J 1 base short, with 9 bases between. The CDR3 runs 15 residues. Germline V gene lookup returns CDR1 GTSNPN and CDR2 SVGIG (reference sequence). The chain's CDR3 is CAWSPGPSGANVLTF. DNA of the CDR3: TGTGCCTGGAGTCCGGGACCGTCTGGGGCCAACGTCCTGACTTTC.

In DNA form, the CDR3 reads TGTGCCAGCAGCCTCGACAGGGCCTACGAGCAGTACTTC. The encoded protein is CASSLDRAYEQYF. The chain employs TRBV6-5 and TRBJ2-7; TRBD1 aligns across 7 bases. There are 13 residues in the CDR3. Germline CDR1 is MNHEY and CDR2 is SVGAGI. V lost 6 bases, J lost 2 bases, and 4 bases stayed unmatched.

The chain couples TRBV6-2 or TRBV6-3 to TRBJ2-7; TRBD2 agrees at 9 bases. Germline CDR1 and CDR2: MNHEY and SVGEGT. J lost 8 bases, V lost 4 bases, and 9 bases had no gene match. The CDR3 has 14 residues. CDR3 coding DNA: TGTGCCAGCAGTTTGGCGGGGGGGGATTTCAAGCAGTACTTC. Its protein product is CASSLAGGDFKQYF.